The 7 T cell receptor beta chains below were found in one sample sequenced in a study of T-cell memory formation after mild COVID-19. Each CDR3 protein is one row after TCRdb ran MiXCR on the 5' RACE reads. Here the sample spans 550,000 to 700,000 distinct CDR3 sequences, 15% to 20% being singletons. The specimen sequenced was PBMCs or a T cell subset sorted from them (not recorded which). These receptors originate from an adult woman who had mild COVID-19 (a few samples of this study predate the infection). Cell type and time point are not known.

This chain connects TRBV6-1 to TRBJ1-2; D perhaps matches TRBD1 (6 bases). In germline, CDR1 is MNHNS, CDR2 SASEGT. The CDR3 is made up of 14 amino acids. The V gene lost 6 bases and the J gene lost 6 bases, with 17 bases spanning the gap. The CDR3 coding sequence is TGTGCCAGCAGCTCCGGACAGTGGCTGGATGGCTACACCTTC. It encodes CASSSGQWLDGYTF.

This clonotype was seen a few times. This chain links TRBV12-3 or TRBV12-4 with TRBJ1-5; 7 bases agree with TRBD1. With V trimmed by 6 bases and J by 8 bases, 7 bases remained unmatched. The CDR3 consists of 13 residues. The CDR3 nucleotides read TGTGCCAGCAGACTGGGACAGAGGGAGCCCCAGCATTTT. This encodes CASRLGQREPQHF.

This clonotype was detected only a few times. The rearrangement joins TRBV9 to TRBJ2-3, with a possible D match to TRBD1 (5 bases). CDR3 length equals 16 residues. Germline assignment: CDR1 SGDLS and CDR2 YYNGEE. V was pared by 0 bases and J by 1 base, with 12 bases between. The CDR3 reads CASSVEGAFGTDTQYF. In DNA form, the CDR3 reads TGTGCCAGCAGCGTAGAAGGGGCATTTGGCACAGATACGCAGTATTTT.

The rearrangement joins TRBV28 to TRBJ2-1; D unresolved. The V end lost 6 bases, the J end lost 9 bases, and 15 bases lay between the germline ends. There are 13 residues in the CDR3. The V gene's germline CDR1 is MDHEN and CDR2 SYDVKM. CDR3 nucleotides: TGTGCCAGCAGCGCAAGCCATAGGAGTGAGCAGTTCTTC. It codes for CASSASHRSEQFF.

This clonotype was detected only a few times. This sequence joins TRBV5-6 and TRBJ1-1; D is undetermined. Germline assignment: CDR1 SGHDT and CDR2 YYEEEE. The V end lost 1 base, the J end lost 4 bases, and 14 bases lay between the germline ends. The CDR3 is 15 residues long. CDR3 loop: CASSLYAGLLTEAFF. CDR3 coding DNA: TGTGCCAGCAGCTTGTATGCGGGTCTACTCACTGAAGCTTTCTTT.

This clonotype was detected only a few times. V usage is TRBV7-9 and J usage is TRBJ2-7; 7 bases are a match to TRBD2. CDR1 and CDR2 (germline): SEHNR, FQNEAQ (reference sequence). V was pared by 1 base and J by 2 bases, with 11 bases of the junction left unmatched. This CDR3 is 17 amino acids long. CDR3 sequence (DNA): TGTGCCAGCAGCTTAGGGGTCGGCGGGAGTATCGCCTACGAGCAGTACTTC. Residues: CASSLGVGGSIAYEQYF.

This clonotype was seen a few times. The chain combines TRBV5-1 with TRBJ1-2, with D possibly being TRBD1 (6 bases). Germline assignment: CDR1 SGHRS and CDR2 YFSETQ. There are 14 residues in the CDR3. V gave up 1 base and J gave up 8 bases, with 15 bases separating them. DNA of the CDR3: TGCGCCAGCAGCTTGCGGCCGGGACAAGGAGGCTACACCTTC. Translation gives CASSLRPGQGGYTF.